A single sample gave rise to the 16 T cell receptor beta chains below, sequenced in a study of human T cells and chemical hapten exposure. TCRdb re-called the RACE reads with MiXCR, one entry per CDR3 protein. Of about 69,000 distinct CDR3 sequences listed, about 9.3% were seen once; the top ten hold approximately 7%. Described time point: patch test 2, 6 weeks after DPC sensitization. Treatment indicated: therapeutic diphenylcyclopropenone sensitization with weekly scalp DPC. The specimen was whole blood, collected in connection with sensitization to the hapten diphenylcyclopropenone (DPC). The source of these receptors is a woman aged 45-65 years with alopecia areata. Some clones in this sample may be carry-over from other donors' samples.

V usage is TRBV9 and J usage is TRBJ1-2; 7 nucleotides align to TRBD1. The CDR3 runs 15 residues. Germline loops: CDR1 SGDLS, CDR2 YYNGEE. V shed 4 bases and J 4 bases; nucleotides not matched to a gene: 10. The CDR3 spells CASSPRPGGVYGYTF. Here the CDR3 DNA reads TGTGCCAGCAGCCCCCGCCCAGGGGGGGTCTATGGCTACACCTTC.

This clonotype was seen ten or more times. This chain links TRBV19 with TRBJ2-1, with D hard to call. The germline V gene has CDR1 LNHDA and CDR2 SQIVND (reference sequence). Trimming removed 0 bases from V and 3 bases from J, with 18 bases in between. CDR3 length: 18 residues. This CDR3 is CASSIDVRLDRLYNEQFF. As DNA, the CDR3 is TGTGCCAGTAGTATAGATGTCCGGCTAGATCGGCTCTACAATGAGCAGTTCTTC.

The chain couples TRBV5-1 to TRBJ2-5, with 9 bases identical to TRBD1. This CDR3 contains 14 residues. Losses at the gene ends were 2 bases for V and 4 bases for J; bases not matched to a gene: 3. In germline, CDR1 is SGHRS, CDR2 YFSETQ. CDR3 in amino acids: CASSFGQGRETQYF. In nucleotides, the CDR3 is TGCGCCAGCAGCTTCGGACAGGGGCGAGAGACCCAGTACTTC. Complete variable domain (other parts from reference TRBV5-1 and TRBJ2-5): KAGVTQTPRYLIKTRGQQVTLSCSPISGHRSVSWYQQTPGQGLQFLFEYFSETQRNKGNFPGRFSGRQFSNSRSEMNVSTLELGDSALYLCASSFGQGRETQYFGPGTRLLVL.

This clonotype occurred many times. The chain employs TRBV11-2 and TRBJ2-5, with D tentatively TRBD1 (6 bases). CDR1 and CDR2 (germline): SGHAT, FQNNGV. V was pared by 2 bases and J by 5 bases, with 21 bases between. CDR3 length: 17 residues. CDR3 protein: CASSLLFGQGRGETQYF. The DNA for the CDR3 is TGTGCCAGCAGCTTACTATTCGGGCAGGGGCGAGGGGAGACCCAGTACTTC.

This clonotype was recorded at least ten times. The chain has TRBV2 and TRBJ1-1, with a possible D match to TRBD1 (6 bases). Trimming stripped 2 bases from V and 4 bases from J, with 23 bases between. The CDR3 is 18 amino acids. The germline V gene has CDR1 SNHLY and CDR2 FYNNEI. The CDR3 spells CASSESFGDTFLSTEAFF. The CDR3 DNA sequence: TGTGCCAGCAGTGAATCTTTTGGGGACACCTTCTTGAGCACTGAAGCTTTCTTT.

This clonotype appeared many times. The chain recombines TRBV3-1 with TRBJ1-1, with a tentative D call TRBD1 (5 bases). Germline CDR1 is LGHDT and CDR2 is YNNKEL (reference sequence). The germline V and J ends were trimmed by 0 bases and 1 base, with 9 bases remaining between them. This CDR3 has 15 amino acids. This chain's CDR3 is CASSQDNRKNTEAFF. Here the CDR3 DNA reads TGTGCCAGCAGCCAAGATAACAGGAAGAACACTGAAGCTTTCTTT.

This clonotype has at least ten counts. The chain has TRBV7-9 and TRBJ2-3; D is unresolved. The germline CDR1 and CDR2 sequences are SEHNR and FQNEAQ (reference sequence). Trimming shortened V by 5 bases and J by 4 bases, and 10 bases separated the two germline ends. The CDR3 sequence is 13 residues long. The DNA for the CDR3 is TGTGCCAGCAGCAGTCGTGGACCAGATACGCAGTATTTT. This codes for CASSSRGPDTQYF. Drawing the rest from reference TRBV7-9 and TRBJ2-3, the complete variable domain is DTGVSQNPRHKITKRGQNVTFRCDPISEHNRLYWYRQTLGQGPEFLTYFQNEAQLEKSRLLSDRFSAERPKGSFSTLEIQRTEQGDSAMYLCASSSRGPDTQYFGPGTRLTVL.

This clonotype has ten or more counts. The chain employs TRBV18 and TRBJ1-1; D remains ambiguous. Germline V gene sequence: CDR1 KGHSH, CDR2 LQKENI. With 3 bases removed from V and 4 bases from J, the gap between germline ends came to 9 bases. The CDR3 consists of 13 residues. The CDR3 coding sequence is TGTGCCAGCTCACCCTTAGAGGGCACTGAAGCTTTCTTT. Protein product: CASSPLEGTEAFF.

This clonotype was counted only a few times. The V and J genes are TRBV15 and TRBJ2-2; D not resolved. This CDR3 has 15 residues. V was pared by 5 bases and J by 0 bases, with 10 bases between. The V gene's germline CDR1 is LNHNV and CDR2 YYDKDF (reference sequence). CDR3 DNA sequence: TGTGCCACCAGCGTCGACAAGACGAACACCGGGGAGCTGTTTTTT. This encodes CATSVDKTNTGELFF.

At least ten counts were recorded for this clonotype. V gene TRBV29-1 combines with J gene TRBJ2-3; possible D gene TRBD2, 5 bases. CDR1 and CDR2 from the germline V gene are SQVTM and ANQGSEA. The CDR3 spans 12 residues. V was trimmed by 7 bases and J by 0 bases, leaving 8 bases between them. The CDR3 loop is CSAGLSTDTQYF. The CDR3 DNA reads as TGCAGCGCTGGACTGAGCACAGATACGCAGTATTTT.

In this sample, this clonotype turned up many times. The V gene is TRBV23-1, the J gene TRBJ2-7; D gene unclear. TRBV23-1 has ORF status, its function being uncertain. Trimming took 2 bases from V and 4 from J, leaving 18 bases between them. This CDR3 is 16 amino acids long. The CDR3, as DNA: TGCGCCAGCAGTCAACTATCTCGGGCTACGGAGTACGAGCAGTACTTC. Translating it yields CASSQLSRATEYEQYF.

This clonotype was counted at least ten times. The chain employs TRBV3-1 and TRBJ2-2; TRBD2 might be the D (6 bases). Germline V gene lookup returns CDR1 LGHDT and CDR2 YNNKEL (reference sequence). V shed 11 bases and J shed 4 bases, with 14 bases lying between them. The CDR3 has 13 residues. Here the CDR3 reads CAARRDLTGELFF. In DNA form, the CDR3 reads TGTGCCGCGAGGAGGGACCTCACCGGGGAGCTGTTTTTT.

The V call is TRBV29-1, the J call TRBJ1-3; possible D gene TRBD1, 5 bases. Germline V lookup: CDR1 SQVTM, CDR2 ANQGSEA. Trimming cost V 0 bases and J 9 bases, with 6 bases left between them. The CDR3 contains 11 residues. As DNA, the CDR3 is TGCAGCGTTGAAGAGGGGACCACCATATATTTT. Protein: CSVEEGTTIYF.

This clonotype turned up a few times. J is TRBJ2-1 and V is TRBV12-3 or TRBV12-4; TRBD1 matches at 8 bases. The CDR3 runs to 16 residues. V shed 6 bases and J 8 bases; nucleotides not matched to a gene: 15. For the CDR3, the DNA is TGTGCCAGCAGGTTCGGCCTTTGGACAGGGATAGATGAGCAGTTCTTC. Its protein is CASRFGLWTGIDEQFF.

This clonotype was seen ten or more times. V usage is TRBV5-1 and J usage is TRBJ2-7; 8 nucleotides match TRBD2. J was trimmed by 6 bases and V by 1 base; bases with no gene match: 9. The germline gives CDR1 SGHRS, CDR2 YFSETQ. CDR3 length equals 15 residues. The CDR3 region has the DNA TGCGCCAGCAGCTTGATGCCCGGGACTAGTTCCGAGCAGTACTTC. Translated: CASSLMPGTSSEQYF.

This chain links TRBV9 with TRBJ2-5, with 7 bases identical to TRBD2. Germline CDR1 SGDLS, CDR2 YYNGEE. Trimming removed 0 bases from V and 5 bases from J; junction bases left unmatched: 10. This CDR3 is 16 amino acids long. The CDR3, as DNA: TGTGCCAGCAGCGTAGCTACCGGACTAGGTCAGGAGACCCAGTACTTC. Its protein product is CASSVATGLGQETQYF.